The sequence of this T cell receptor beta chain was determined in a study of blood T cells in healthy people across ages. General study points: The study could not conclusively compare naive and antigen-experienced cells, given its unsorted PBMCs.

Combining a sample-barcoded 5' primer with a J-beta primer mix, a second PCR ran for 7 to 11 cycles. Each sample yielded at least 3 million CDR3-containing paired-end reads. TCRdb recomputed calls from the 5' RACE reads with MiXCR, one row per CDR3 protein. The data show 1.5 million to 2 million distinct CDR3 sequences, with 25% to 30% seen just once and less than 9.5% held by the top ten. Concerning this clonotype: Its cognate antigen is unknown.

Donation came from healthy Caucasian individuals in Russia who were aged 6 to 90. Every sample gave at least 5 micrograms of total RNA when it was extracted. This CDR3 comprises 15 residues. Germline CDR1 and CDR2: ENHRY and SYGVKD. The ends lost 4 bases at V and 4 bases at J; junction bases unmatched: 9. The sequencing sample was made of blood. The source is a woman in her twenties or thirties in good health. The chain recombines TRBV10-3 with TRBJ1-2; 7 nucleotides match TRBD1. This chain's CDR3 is CAISALEGQTYGYTF. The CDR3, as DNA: TGTGCCATCAGTGCACTCGAGGGACAGACCTATGGCTACACCTTC.